This TCR beta chain originates from a study of blood T cell repertoires in COVID-19. Study overall: Sources were T cells, B-cell-depleted T cells, or PBMCs; the material itself was cDNA or gDNA.

Produced via immunoSEQ multiplex PCR; TCRdb's table is partial and in-frame only. This sample has about 200,000 clones, with about 85% found just once. This clone has only one observation. Germline V gives CDR1 ENHRY, CDR2 SYGVKD. V was shortened by 4 bases and J by 6 bases, with 17 bases between the two germline ends. This CDR3 has 15 amino acids. The chain couples TRBV10-3 to TRBJ2-3, with D maybe TRBD2 (5 bases). The TCR sequence derives from a man in his sixties with COVID-19, enrolled during active disease. The sample was peripheral blood. The CDR3 loop reads CAISAGISGSDTQYF. In DNA form, the CDR3 reads TGTGCCATCAGTGCGGGGATTAGTGGGTCTGATACGCAGTATTTT.